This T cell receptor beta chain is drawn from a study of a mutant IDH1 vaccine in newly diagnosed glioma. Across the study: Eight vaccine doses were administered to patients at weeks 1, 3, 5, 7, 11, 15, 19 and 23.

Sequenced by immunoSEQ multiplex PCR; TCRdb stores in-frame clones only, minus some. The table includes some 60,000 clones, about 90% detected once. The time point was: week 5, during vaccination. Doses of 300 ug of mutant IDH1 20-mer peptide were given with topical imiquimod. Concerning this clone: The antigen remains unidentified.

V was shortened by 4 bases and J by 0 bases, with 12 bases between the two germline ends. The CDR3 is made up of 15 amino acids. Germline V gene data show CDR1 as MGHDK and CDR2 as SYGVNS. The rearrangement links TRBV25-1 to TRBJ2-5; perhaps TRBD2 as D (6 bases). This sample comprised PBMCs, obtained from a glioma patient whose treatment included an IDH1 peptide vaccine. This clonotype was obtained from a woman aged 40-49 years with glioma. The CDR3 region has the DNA TGTGCCAGCAGTGGCGCCCGGGGGTACCAAGAGACCCAGTACTTC. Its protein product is CASSGARGYQETQYF.